This T cell receptor (beta chain) was retrieved from a study of cytotoxic CD8 clonotypes in ibrutinib-treated CLL. Study outcomes and limitations: Sustained-remission and progressing patients had unequal sampling times. Clonality showed a rise at ibrutinib response that reversed toward baseline at progression.

Sequencing was designed to attain a depth spanning 1 in 200,000 to 1 in 1 million T cells. Assay used: immunoSEQ multiplex PCR; TCRdb lists only in-frame clones, some missing. This table has about 330,000 clones, 67% appearing once. Worth noting for this clone: Its cognate antigen is unknown.

V was trimmed by 7 bases and J by 3 bases, leaving 10 bases between them. This CDR3 is built from 13 residues. Germline-derived CDR1 and CDR2 are SNHLY and FYNNEI. The sample in question was PBMCs, obtained after 36 months of ibrutinib treatment. The TCR comes from a human donor with chronic lymphocytic leukemia. This sequence joins TRBV2 and TRBJ1-5; D remains ambiguous. The CDR3 region is CASKQLTNQPQHF. The CDR3 DNA reads as TGTGCCAGCAAACAGTTAACCAATCAGCCCCAGCATTTT. Full variable domain (rest looked up from reference TRBV2 and TRBJ1-5): EPEVTQTPSHQVTQMGQEVILRCVPISNHLYFYWYRQILGQKVEFLVSFYNNEISEKSEIFDDQFSVERPDGSNFTLKIRSTKLEDSAMYFCASKQLTNQPQHFGDGTRLSIL.